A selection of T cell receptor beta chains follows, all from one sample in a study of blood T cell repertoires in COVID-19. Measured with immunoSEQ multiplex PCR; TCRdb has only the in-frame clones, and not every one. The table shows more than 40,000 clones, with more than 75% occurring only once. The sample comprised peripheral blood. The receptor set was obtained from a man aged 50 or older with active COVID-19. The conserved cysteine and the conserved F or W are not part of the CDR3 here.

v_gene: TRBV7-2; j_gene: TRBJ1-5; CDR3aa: ASSLQTGNNQPQH
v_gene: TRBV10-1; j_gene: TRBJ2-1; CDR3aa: ASSALGAGGQNEQF
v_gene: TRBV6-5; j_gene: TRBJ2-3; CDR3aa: ASSSRQGADTQY
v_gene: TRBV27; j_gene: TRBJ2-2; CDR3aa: ASSFERDTGELF
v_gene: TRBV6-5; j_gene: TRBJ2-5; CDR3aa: ASHQETQY
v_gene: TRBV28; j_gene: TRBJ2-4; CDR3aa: ASSLLGTGGNIQY
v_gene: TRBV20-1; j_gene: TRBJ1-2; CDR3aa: SASFPRQGAYGYT
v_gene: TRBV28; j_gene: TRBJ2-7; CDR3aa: ASINGGSGDYEQY
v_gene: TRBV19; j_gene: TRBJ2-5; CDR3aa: ASSPQGRETQY
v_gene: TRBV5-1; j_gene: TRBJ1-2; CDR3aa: ASSPEGRGADYT
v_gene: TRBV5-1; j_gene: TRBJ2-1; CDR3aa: ASSLAGTADEQF
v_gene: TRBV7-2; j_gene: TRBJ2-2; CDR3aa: ASSLTLAVTGELF
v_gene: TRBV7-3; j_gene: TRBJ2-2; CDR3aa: ASSRQGAGELF
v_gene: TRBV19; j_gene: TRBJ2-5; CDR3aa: ASSNGGTQETQY
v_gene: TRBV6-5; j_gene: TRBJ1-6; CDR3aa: ASVTRDRVNSPLH
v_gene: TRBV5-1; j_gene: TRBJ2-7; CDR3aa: ASFDRSRTYEQY
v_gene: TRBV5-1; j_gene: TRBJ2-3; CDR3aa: ASSGTGGTDTQY
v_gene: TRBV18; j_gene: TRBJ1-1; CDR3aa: ASSPRQMNTEAF
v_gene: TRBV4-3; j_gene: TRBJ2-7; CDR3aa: ASSQDRNRAYEQY
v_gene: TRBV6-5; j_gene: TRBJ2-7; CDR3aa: ASSYRGGHEQY
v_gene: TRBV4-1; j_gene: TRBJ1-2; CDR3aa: ASSQGQASYGYT
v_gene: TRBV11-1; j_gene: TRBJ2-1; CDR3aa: ASSHRTGTYNEQF
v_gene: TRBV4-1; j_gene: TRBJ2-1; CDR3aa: ASSRASGVSSYNEQF
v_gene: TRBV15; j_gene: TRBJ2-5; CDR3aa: ATSRDLREGETQY
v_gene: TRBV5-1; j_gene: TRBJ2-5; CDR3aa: ASRGLAGQETQY
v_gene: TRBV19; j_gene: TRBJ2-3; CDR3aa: ASNPGQNTDTQY
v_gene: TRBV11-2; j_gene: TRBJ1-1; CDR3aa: ASSDWTGVRTEAF
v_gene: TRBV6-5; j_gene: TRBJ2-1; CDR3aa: ASSFWTGGSPNEQF
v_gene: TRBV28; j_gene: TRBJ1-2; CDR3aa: ASRLGGYGGYT
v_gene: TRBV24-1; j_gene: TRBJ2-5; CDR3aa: ATSLLAGGQETQY
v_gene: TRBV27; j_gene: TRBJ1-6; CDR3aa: ASSSGQRGSPLH
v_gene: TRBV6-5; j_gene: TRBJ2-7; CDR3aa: ASRRQGVRYEQY
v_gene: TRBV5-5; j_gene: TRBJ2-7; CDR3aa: ASSQGLRDSYEQY
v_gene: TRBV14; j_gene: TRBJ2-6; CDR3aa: ASSQGLSGANVLT
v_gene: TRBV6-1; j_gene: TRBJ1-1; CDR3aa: ASSEGQRGTEAF
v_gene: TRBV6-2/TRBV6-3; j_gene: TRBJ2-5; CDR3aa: ASSYSGSGGPQETQY
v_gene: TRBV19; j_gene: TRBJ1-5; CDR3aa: ASTRDRENQPQH
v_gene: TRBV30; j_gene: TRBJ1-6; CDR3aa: AWSFNTGTNSPLH
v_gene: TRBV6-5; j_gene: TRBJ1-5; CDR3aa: ASSGPGTDQPQH
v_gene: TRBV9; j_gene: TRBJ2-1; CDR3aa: ASSVGRGLAGDGEQF
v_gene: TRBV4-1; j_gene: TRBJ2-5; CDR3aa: ASSQAGLAGGKETQY
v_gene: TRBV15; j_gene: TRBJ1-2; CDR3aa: ATSRGQRYGYT
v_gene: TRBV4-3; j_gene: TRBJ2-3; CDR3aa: ASSPQGSGDTDTQY
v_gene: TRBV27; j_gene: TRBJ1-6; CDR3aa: ASSLWKSAGNSPLH
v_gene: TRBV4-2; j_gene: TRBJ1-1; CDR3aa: ASSQDGGQWNTEAF
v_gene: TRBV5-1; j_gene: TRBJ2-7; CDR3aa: ASSLGAGEDEQY
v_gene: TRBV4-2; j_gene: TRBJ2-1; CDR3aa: ASSQELAEYNEQF
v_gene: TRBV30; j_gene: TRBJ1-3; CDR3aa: AWSVWSREGNTIY
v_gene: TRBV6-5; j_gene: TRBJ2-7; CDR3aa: ASRAGGYEQY
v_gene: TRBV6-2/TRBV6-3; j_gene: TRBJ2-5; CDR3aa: ASSAGGGQETQY
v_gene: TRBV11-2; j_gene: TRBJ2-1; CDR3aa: ASSTRTSGRGYEQF
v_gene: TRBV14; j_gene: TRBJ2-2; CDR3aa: ASSLQGAGTGELF